A single sample gave rise to the 13 T cell receptor beta chains below, sequenced in a study of T-cell reconstitution after alpha-beta-depleted transplantation in children. No antigen has been assigned to these receptors. Study-level findings and limits: Several hundred graft clones that had expanded were reportedly the source of alpha-beta T cells about two months after transplant.

Unique molecular identifiers were used in preparing the TCRbeta library. A single record per CDR3 protein comes from TCRdb applying MiXCR to the PCR reads. The sample records tens of thousands of distinct CDR3 sequences, less than 8.5% being singletons. Specimen: peripheral blood, collected 60 days after TCRalphabeta/CD19-depleted stem cell transplant. Receptors originate from a child less than two years old who had a stem cell transplant for acute myeloid leukemia, so the T cells may come from the graft donor.

With respect to this clonotype: This may arise from a read error, as a much more abundant clone is one base away. The chain's CDR3 is CASSIGTGYGYTF. In nucleotides, the CDR3 is TGTGCCAGCAGCATCGGGACGGGCTATGGCTACACCTTC. The genes are TRBV5-8 and TRBJ1-2; weak D call: TRBD1 (5 bases). There are 13 residues in the CDR3. Germline V gene data show CDR1 as SGHTS and CDR2 as YDEGEE. Trimming stripped 4 bases from V and 4 bases from J, with 11 bases between.

This clonotype was observed at least ten times. The genes are TRBV14 and TRBJ1-3; D is undetermined. The CDR3 contains 18 residues. The V and J ends lost 0 bases and 0 bases respectively, with 15 bases between them. Germline V gene lookup returns CDR1 SGHDN and CDR2 FVKESK. CDR3 residues: CASSQEEGTALSGNTIYF. The DNA of the CDR3 is TGTGCCAGCAGCCAAGAGGAGGGAACCGCGCTCTCTGGAAACACCATATATTTT.

Ten or more counts support this clonotype. The chain joins TRBV2 to TRBJ1-5; D is possibly TRBD1 (6 bases). CDR3 length equals 15 residues. Germline CDR1 and CDR2: SNHLY and FYNNEI. The ends were cut back, 6 bases at V and 5 bases at J, with 17 bases in the middle. CDR3 sequence reads: CASSPRGAFHQPQHF. The CDR3 DNA sequence: TGTGCCAGCAGCCCACGGGGGGCCTTTCATCAGCCCCAGCATTTT.

In its sample, this clonotype was seen many times. The V call is TRBV15, the J call TRBJ2-1, with D possibly TRBD2 on 5 matching bases. CDR1 is LNHNV, CDR2 YYDKDF, per germline (reference sequence). Trimming left V 5 bases short and J 2 bases short, with 10 bases between. CDR3 size: 14 residues. CDR3 in DNA: TGTGCCACCAGCGACGCGGGTGCCTACAATGAGCAGTTCTTC. Protein product: CATSDAGAYNEQFF.

This clonotype was counted ten times or more. The rearrangement joins TRBV7-9 to TRBJ2-7; TRBD1 or TRBD2 may be the D gene (6 bases each). Trimming pared 1 base from V and 0 bases from J, leaving 13 bases between. Germline V gene data show CDR1 as SEHNR and CDR2 as FQNEAQ (reference sequence). CDR3 length: 16 amino acids. The CDR3: CASSLGRGTLSYEQYF. The CDR3 nucleotides are TGTGCCAGCAGCTTAGGGAGGGGGACCCTCTCCTACGAGCAGTACTTC.

This clonotype was picked up one time. Its ends do not fully match the called genes, so a read error is possible. This chain joins TRBV20-1 and TRBJ2-5, with a possible D match to TRBD2 (7 bases). Germline V gives CDR1 DFQATT, CDR2 SNEGSKA (reference sequence). This CDR3 region has 15 residues. CDR3 amino acids: CCARDRGRGQETQYF. CDR3 DNA sequence: TGCTGTGCTAGAGATCGGGGGAGGGGGCAAGAGACCCAGTACTTC.

This clonotype was seen many times. The J gene is TRBJ2-7, the V gene TRBV7-2; 10 nucleotides align to TRBD1. V lost 6 bases, J lost 2 bases, and 13 bases stayed unmatched. Germline V gives CDR1 SGHTA, CDR2 FQGNSA. The CDR3 consists of 17 residues. CDR3 DNA sequence: TGTGCCAGCAGTACTAGGGGGGACAGGGGTCAAACCTACGAGCAGTACTTC. It translates to CASSTRGDRGQTYEQYF.

This clonotype was observed many times. The V gene is TRBV7-3, the J gene TRBJ1-1; the match to TRBD1 covers 9 bases. The CDR3 consists of 14 residues. V dropped 6 bases and J dropped 5; count of bases not matched to a gene: 7. CDR1 is SGHTA and CDR2 is FQGTGA in the germline V gene. Written as DNA, the CDR3 is TGTGCCAGCAGACCCACAGGGGGCCGAACTGAAGCTTTCTTT. This sequence encodes CASRPTGGRTEAFF.

This clonotype was found many times. The chain carries TRBV7-9 and TRBJ2-7, with D maybe TRBD2 (6 bases). This CDR3 region has 16 residues. Germline V gene lookup returns CDR1 SEHNR and CDR2 FQNEAQ (reference sequence). V lost 4 bases and J 2 bases, leaving 18 bases between the germline ends. CDR3 region: CASSYNGVSGAYEQYF. The CDR3 DNA reads TGTGCCAGCAGCTATAACGGGGTATCGGGGGCCTACGAGCAGTACTTC.

This clonotype was counted ten times or more. V usage is TRBV5-1 and J usage is TRBJ1-1; TRBD1 agrees at 10 bases. The CDR3 covers 17 residues. The trim removed 5 bases at V and 1 base at J, leaving 11 bases unmatched. Germline-derived CDR1 and CDR2 are SGHRS and YFSETQ. As DNA, the CDR3 is TGCGCCAGCAGATTTTCGAAAGGACAGGGGGAGAACACTGAAGCTTTCTTT. As protein: CASRFSKGQGENTEAFF.

This clonotype was detected ten times or more. V and J are TRBV7-9 and TRBJ2-7; possibly TRBD1 or TRBD2 for D (6 bases each). The germline V and J ends were trimmed by 9 bases and 5 bases, with 26 bases remaining between them. The CDR3 length is 16 residues. Germline assignment: CDR1 SEHNR and CDR2 FQNEAQ (reference sequence). The CDR3 loop reads CASMPVGGQRVDEQYF. DNA for the CDR3: TGTGCCAGTATGCCCGTAGGGGGGCAGAGAGTGGACGAGCAGTACTTC.

This clonotype was seen ten or more times. In DNA form, the CDR3 reads TGTGCCAGCAGCCTGACAGTAGGCTACGAGCAGTACTTC. Translated, it gives CASSLTVGYEQYF. The chain employs TRBV28 and TRBJ2-7; D perhaps matches TRBD1 (5 bases). CDR1 is MDHEN and CDR2 is SYDVKM in the germline V gene. The CDR3 loop spans 13 amino acids. The ends were cut back, 6 bases at V and 3 bases at J, with 12 bases in the middle.

This clonotype was seen at least ten times. The V gene is TRBV20-1, the J gene TRBJ1-1; D might be TRBD1 (5 bases). This CDR3 comprises 12 residues. Germline loops: CDR1 DFQATT, CDR2 SNEGSKA (reference sequence). The ends were cut back, 6 bases at V and 0 bases at J, with 8 bases in the middle. The CDR3 is CSAQGVNTEAFF. CDR3 nucleotide sequence: TGCAGTGCCCAAGGGGTGAACACTGAAGCTTTCTTT.